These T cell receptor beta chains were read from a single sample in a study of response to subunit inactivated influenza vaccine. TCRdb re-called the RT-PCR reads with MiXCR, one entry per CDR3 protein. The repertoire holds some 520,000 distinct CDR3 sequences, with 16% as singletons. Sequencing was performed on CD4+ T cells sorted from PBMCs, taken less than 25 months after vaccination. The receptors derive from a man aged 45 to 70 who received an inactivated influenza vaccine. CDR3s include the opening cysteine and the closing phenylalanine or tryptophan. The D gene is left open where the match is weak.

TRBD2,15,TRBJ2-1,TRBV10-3,CAISESRGGDNEQFF
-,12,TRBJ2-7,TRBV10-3,CAISEQTDEQYF
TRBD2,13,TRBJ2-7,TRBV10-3,CARSGRAFHEQYF
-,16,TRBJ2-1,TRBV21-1,CASSSWTSRLHNEQFF
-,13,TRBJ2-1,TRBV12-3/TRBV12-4,CASSFGVPPMQFF
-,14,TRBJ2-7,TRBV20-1,CSARDSGSPYEQYF
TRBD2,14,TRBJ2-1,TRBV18,CASSQTSGNNEQFF
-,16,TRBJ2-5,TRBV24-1,CATSSSRADNRETQYF
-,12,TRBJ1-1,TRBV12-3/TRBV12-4,CASRMAGTEAFF
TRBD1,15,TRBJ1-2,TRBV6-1,CASRTHGTGGDGYTF
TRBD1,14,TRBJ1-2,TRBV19,CASNPGQADYGYTF
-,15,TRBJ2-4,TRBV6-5,CASSSTNSAKNIQYF
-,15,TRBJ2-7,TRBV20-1,CSARPLSGRTYEQYF
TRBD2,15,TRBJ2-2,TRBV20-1,CSARLAGVVTGELFF
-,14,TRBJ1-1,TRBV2,CASSEFAGDTEAFF
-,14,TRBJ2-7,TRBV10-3,CAIRGGQMTYEQYF
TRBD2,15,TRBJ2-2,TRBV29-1,CSARGAGGPSGELFF
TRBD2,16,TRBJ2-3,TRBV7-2,CASSLTPGLVTDTQYF
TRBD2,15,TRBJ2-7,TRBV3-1,CASSPRTSGRDEQYF
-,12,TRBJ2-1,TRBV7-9,CASSSDSYEQFF
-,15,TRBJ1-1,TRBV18,CASSPPNPQGTEAFF
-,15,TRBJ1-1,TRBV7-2,CASSLEQVWNTEAFF
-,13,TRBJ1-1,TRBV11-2,CASRRQTNTEAFF
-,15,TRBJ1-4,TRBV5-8,CASSPGGLTNEKLFF
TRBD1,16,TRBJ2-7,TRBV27,CASSQLWTGDMDGQYF
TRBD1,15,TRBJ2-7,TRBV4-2,CASSQDPTGEYEQYF
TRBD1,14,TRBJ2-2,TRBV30,CACLGQGYTGELFF
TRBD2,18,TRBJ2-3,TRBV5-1,CASSLVSSGAITTDTQYF
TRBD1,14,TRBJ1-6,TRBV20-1,CSASQGAHNSPLHF
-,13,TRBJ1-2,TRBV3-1,CASSQQGGGGYTF
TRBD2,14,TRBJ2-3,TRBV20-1,CSAKRGGGTDTQYF
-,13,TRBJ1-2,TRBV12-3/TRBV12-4,CASSLARNYGYTF
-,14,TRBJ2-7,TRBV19,CASTASGVPYEQYF
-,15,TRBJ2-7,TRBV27,CASSPKAGSSYEQYF
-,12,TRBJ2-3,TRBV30,CAWSGLGNLQYF
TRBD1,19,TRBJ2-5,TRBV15,CATSRVTGQGLLGQETQYF
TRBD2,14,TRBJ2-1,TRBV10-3,CAIRGTSGSDEQFF
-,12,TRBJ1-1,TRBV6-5,CGAPEMNTEAFF
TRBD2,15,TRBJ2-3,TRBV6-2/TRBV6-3,CASSSERGVTDTQYF
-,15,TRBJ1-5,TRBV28,CASSVQEGPNQPQHF
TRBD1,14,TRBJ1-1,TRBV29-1,CSVSIGTGLTEAFF
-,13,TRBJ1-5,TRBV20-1,CSAREMGNQPQHF
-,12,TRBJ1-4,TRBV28,CAGRTSRAKLFF
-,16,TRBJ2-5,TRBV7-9,CASRITAITSRETQYF
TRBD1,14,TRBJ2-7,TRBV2,CASSPPGQGGEQYF
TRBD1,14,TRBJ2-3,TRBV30,CAWSIGTGPDTQYF
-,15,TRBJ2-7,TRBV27,CASSSGGVSSYEQYF
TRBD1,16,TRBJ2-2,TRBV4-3,CASSQSGTANTGELFF
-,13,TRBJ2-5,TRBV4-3,CASSQVREETQYF
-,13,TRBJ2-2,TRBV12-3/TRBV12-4,CASSLFFGGELFF
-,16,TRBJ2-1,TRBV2,CASDSPSTVAYNEQFF
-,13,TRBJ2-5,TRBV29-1,CSVAGQYQETQYF
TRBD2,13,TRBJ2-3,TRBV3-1,CASRTSATDTQYF
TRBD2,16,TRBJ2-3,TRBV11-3,CASSHGLAGAPDTQYF
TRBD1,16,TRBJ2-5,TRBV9,CASSVGFGQGEETQYF